This record concerns one T cell receptor (beta chain) sequence. It has no known antigen specificity. The input lacks base qualities; no much larger clone sits a single base away. This specimen comes from a study of blood T cell repertoires in COVID-19 (dated by TCRdb to the early 2020s). About the full investigation: Collaborator samples came from the United States, Italy and Spain and covered acute and convalescent phases of COVID-19. The material from the prospective study consisted of cDNA or gDNA derived from T cells, B-cell-depleted T cells, or PBMCs. Subjects who had been exposed to COVID-19, were actively infected with it, or had recovered from it provided the deeply sampled blood TCRbeta repertoires that made up the dataset. The repertoires were released in a freely available public database intended as a resource for research on the immune response to SARS-CoV-2. HLA class I and class II types, where available, came from metadata supplied by the sample provider rather than from assay-based typing. Nearly every sample came with metadata listing a de-identified subject ID, COVID-19 status, age in years and sex. Samples came from the ongoing ImmuneRACE study (first 160 participants) plus 1,254 subjects from 6 global collaborators.

The research as a whole found: How much clinical and demographic metadata was included differed by source and by participant, and the metadata was provided uncurated.

The immunoSEQ Assay, a bias-controlled multiplex PCR, was used to amplify TCRbeta CDR3 regions from genomic DNA. Per the original workflow: Nucleated cell counts per sample were estimated from amplification of reference gene primers within the assay. Sequence reads were collapsed and filtered to measure the absolute abundance of every unique TCRbeta CDR3 rearrangement. For each sample, productive Simpson clonality was calculated as the square root of Simpson's diversity index across productive rearrangements. The table was pulled from immuneACCESS by TCRdb, which kept in-frame rearrangements only. Such tables lose some clones; where checked, under half of the loss comes from unresolved V genes, and the rest has no known cause. V, J and clone size reflect that table, while D and trimming were determined from the DNA. This sample gives 200,000 to 250,000 clones in total; around 80% of them show up just once. In total, the top ten clones hold roughly 1.4% of the sample.

Another Seattle source contributed samples from volunteer blood donors who had recovered from COVID-19. Each collaborating institution followed its own protocols to collect whole blood in K2EDTA tubes. For TCRbeta analysis, collaborators shipped samples in one of three forms: frozen whole blood, isolated PBMCs, or DNA extracted from either of those sample types. The CDR3 runs 18 amino acids, cysteine and phenylalanine included. Only CDR3 DNA remains: 54 bases, in frame from the first base. Here the chain combines TRBV21-1 and TRBJ2-3; the table's D call of TRBD2 was not tested on the DNA. TRBV21-1 is a pseudogene. Sequencing was carried out using peripheral blood. This sequence was found in a woman in her thirties or forties who had recovered from COVID-19. The nucleotides read TGTGCCAGCATTGGTCTAGCGGGGGGCCGCAGGGGCACAGATACGCAGTATTTT. Its protein product is CASIGLAGGRRGTDTQYF.